This T cell receptor (beta chain) was recorded in a study of OX40 agonist ivuxolimab in advanced cancers. Study-level findings and limits: Circulating CD4+ and CD8+ T cells showed clonal expansion by week 6 at 0.1 to 3.0 mg/kg. Low normalized T-cell clonal expansion also characterized some of the nonresponders. Fewer expanded clones were found on average in CD4+ than in CD8+ T cells.

This CDR3 region has 14 residues. Per germline, CDR1 MNHNS and CDR2 SASEGT. Trimming removed 7 bases at V and 7 bases at J, with 19 bases between. With baseline, cycle 4 day 1, and cycle 7 day 1 as timepoints, blood was sampled. As for this clone: As yet, its antigen is unknown.

Libraries were prepared by immunoSEQ multiplex PCR; TCRdb keeps only in-frame clonotypes and omits some of them. The sample has around 90,000 clones; roughly 84% are singletons. The sample consisted of CD4+ or CD8+ T cells sorted from blood, taken in a trial of the OX40 agonist ivuxolimab. The sequence was obtained from an adult with an advanced solid tumor such as melanoma, head and neck, liver or kidney cancer. The V gene is TRBV6-1, the J gene TRBJ1-1; perhaps TRBD1 as D (6 bases). The CDR3 bases are TGTGCCAGCACCGAAGGGGGGGCGCGTGTTGAAGCTTTCTTT. Translation: CASTEGGARVEAFF.